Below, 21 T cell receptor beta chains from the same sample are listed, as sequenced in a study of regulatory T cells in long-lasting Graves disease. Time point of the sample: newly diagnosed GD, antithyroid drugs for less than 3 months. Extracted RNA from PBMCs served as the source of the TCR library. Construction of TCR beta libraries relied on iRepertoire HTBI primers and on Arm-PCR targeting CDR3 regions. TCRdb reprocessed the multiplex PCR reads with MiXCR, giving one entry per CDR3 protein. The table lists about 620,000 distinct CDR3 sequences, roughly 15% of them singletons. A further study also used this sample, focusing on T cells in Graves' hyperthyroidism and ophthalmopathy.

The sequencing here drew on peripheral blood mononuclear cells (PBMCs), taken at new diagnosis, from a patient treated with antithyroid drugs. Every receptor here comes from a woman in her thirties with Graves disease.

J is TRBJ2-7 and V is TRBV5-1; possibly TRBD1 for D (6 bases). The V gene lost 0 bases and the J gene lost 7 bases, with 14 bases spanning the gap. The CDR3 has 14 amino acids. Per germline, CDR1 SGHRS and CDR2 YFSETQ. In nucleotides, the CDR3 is TGCGCCAGCAGCTTGGCGTCAGGGGCGGGTGAGCAGTACTTC. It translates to CASSLASGAGEQYF.

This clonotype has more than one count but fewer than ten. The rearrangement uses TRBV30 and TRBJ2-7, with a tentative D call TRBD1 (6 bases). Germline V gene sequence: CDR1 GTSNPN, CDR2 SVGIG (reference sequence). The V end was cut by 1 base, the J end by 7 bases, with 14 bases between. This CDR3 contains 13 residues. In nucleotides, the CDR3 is TGTGCCTGGAGTGAGGGACACGTACGAGAGCAGTACTTC. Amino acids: CAWSEGHVREQYF.

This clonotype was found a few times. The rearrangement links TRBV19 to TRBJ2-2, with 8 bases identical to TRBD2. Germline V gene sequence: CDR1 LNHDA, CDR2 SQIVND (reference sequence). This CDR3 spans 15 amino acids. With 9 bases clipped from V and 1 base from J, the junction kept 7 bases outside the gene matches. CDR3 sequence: CASSSSGRNTGELFF. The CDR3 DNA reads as TGTGCCAGCAGTTCCAGCGGGAGGAACACCGGGGAGCTGTTTTTT.

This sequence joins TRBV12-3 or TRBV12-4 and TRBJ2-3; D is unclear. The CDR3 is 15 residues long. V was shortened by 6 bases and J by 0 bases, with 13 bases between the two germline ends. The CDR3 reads CASRKTLVSTDTQYF. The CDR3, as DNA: TGTGCCAGCAGGAAGACCCTTGTTAGCACAGATACGCAGTATTTT.

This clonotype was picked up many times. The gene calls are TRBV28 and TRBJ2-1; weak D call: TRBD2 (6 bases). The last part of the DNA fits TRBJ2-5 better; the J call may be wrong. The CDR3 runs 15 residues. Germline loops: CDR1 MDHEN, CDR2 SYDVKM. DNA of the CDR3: TGTGCCAGCAGTTCACCTTTGGGGGGTCAGGAGACCCAGTACTTC. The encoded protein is CASSSPLGGQETQYF.

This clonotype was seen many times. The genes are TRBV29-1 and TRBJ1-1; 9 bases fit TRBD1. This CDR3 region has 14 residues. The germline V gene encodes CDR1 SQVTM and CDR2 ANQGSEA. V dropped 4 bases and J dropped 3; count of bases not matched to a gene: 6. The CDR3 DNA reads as TGCAGCGTTGTAGGGACAGGGTTTGACACTGAAGCTTTCTTT. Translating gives CSVVGTGFDTEAFF.

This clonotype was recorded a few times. This CDR3 is CASSPTRLAVSHNEQFF. DNA for the CDR3: TGTGCCAGCTCACCAACCCGACTAGCGGTTAGCCACAATGAGCAGTTCTTC. The rearrangement uses TRBV18 and TRBJ2-1, with 9 bases that match TRBD2. The CDR3 sequence is 17 residues long. Looked up from germline, CDR1 is KGHSH and CDR2 is LQKENI. Trimming took 2 bases from V and 5 from J; bases not matched to a gene: 10.

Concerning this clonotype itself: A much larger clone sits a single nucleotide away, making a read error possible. The CDR3 spells CASSFDDTDTQYF. The DNA of the CDR3 is TGTGCCAGCAGTTTCGACGACACAGATACGCAGTATTTT. V and J are TRBV12-3 or TRBV12-4 and TRBJ2-3; no reliable D call. Deletions cut 3 bases from V and 2 bases from J, with 6 bases between. This CDR3 comprises 13 residues.

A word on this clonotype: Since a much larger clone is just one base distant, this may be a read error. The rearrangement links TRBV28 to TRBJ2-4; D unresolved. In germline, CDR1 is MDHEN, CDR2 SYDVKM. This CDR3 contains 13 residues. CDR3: CATSRAAKNIRYF. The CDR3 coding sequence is TGTGCCACCTCTAGGGCGGCCAAAAACATTCGGTACTTC.

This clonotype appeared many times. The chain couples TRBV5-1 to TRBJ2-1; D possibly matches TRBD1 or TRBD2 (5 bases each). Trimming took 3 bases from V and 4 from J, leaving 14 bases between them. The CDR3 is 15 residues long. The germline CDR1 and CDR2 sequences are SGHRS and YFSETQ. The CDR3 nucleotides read TGCGCCAGCAGCTCGGCCGGGACGCGGTACAATGAGCAGTTCTTC. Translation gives CASSSAGTRYNEQFF.

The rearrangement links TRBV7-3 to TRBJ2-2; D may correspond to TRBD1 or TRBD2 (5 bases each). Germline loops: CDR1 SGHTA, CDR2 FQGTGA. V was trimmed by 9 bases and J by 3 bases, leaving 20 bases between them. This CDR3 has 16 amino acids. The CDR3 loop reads CASSMGVTRDTGELFF. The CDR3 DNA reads TGTGCCAGTAGTATGGGGGTGACAAGGGACACCGGGGAGCTGTTTTTT.

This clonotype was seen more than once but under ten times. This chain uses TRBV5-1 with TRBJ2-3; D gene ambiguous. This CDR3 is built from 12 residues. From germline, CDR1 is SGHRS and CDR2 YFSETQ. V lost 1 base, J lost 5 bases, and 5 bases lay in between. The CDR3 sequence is CASSLTLDTQYF. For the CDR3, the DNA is TGCGCCAGCAGCTTGACCTTAGATACGCAGTATTTT.

In DNA, the CDR3 is TGTGCCAGCAGCCAGGCCAAACTAGCGGGAGCCTACGAGCAGTACTTC. Translated, it gives CASSQAKLAGAYEQYF. The chain has TRBV3-1 and TRBJ2-7; 11 bases fit TRBD2. This CDR3 has 16 residues. With V trimmed by 3 bases and J by 2 bases, 6 bases remained unmatched. Germline CDR1 LGHDT, CDR2 YNNKEL (reference sequence).

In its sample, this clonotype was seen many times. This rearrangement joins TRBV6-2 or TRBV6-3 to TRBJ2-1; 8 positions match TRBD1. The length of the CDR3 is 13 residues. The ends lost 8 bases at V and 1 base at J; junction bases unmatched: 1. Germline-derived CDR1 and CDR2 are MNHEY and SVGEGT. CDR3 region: CASGDRSYNEQFF. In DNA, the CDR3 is TGTGCCAGCGGGGACAGGTCCTACAATGAGCAGTTCTTC.

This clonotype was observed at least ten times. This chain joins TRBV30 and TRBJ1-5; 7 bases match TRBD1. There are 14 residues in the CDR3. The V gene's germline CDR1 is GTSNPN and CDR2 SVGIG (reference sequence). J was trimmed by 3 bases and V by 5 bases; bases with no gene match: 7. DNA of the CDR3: TGTGCCTGGGCGGCTGGGACAGACAATCAGCCCCAGCATTTT. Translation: CAWAAGTDNQPQHF. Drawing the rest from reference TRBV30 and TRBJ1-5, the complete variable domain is SQTIHQWPATLVQPVGSPLSLECTVEGTSNPNLYWYRQAAGRGLQLLFYSVGIGQISSEVPQNLSASRPQDRQFILSSKKLLLSDSGFYLCAWAAGTDNQPQHFGDGTRLSIL.

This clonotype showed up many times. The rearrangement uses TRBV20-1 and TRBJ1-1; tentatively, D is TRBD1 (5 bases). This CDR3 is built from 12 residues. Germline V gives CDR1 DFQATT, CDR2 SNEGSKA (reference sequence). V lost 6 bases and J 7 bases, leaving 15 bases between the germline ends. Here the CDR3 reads CSASRGDLEAFF. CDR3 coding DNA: TGCAGTGCCTCCCGGGGGGACCTTGAAGCTTTCTTT.

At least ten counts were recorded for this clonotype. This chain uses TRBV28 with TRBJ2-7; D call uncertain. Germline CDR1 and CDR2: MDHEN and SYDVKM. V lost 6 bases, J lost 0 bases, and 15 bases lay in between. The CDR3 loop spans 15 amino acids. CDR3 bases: TGTGCCAGCAGCGGAACGGGCCCAAGCTCCTACGAGCAGTACTTC. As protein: CASSGTGPSSYEQYF. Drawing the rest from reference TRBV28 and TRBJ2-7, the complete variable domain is DVKVTQSSRYLVKRTGEKVFLECVQDMDHENMFWYRQDPGLGLRLIYFSYDVKMKEKGDIPEGYSVSREKKERFSLILESASTNQTSMYLCASSGTGPSSYEQYFGPGTRLTVT.

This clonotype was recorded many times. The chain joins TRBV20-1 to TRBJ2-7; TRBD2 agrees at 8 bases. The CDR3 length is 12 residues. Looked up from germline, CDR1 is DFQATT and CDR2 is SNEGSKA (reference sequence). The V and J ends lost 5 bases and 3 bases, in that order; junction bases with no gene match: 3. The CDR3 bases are TGCAGTGCTCGGACTAGCAGCTACGAGCAGTACTTC. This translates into CSARTSSYEQYF.

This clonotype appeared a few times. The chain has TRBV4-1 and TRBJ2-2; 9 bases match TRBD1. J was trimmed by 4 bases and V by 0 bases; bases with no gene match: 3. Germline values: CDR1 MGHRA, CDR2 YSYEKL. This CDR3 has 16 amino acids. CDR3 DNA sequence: TGCGCCAGCAGCCAAGAAAAGACAGGGGGCACCGGGGAGCTGTTTTTT. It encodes CASSQEKTGGTGELFF.

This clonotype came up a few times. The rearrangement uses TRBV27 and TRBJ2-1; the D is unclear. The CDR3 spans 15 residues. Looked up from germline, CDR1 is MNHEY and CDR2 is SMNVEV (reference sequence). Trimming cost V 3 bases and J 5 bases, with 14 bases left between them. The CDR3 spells CASSLSAAPDNEQFF. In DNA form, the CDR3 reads TGTGCCAGCAGTTTGTCCGCCGCCCCTGACAATGAGCAGTTCTTC.

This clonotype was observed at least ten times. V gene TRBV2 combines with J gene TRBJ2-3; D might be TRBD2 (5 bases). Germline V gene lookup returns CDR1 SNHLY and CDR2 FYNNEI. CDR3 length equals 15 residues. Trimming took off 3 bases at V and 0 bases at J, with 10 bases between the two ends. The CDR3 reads CASSEKRISTDTQYF. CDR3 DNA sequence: TGTGCCAGCAGTGAGAAGCGGATCAGCACAGATACGCAGTATTTT.